This TCR beta chain emerged from a study of blood T cell repertoires in COVID-19 (dated by TCRdb to about 2020). At the level of the whole study: The collaborator samples originated in the United States, Italy and Spain and spanned the acute and convalescent phases of COVID-19. HLA class I and class II types, where available, came from metadata supplied by the sample provider rather than from assay-based typing. Nearly every sample came with metadata listing a de-identified subject ID, COVID-19 status, age in years and sex. Deeply sampled blood TCRbeta repertoires from subjects exposed to, actively infected with, or recovered from COVID-19 were included in the dataset. The material from the prospective study consisted of cDNA or gDNA derived from T cells, B-cell-depleted T cells, or PBMCs. The repertoires were released in a freely available public database intended as a resource for research on the immune response to SARS-CoV-2. Samples were obtained from the ongoing ImmuneRACE study (first 160 participants) and from over 1,000 subjects provided by 6 global collaborators. Overall study outcomes, separate from this receptor: Clinical and demographic metadata were provided uncurated, with the amount varying by source and participant.

In regard to this clone: Its specific antigen is unknown. Base qualities are missing; no much larger clone stands one base away.

Each collaborating institution followed its own protocols to collect whole blood in K2EDTA tubes. For TCRbeta analysis, collaborator samples were shipped as frozen whole blood, as isolated PBMCs, or as DNA extracted from either sample type. Counted from cysteine to phenylalanine, this CDR3 has 16 amino acids. Only the CDR3 part of the read is kept: 48 bases, read in frame from the first base. The germline V gene yields MNHEY for CDR1 and SVGAGI for CDR2. V ends up 2 bases short and J 3 bases short, with an unmatched junction base count of 3. TCRbeta CDR3 regions were amplified from genomic DNA by means of the immunoSEQ Assay, a bias-controlled multiplex PCR. The original pipeline was this. The number of nucleated cells in each sample was estimated by amplification of reference gene primers within the assay. To quantify the absolute abundance of each unique TCRbeta CDR3 rearrangement, sequence reads were collapsed and filtered. Productive Simpson clonality was computed per sample as the square root of Simpson's diversity index over productive rearrangements. TCRdb's version of the immuneACCESS table is confined to in-frame rearrangements and falls short of the full clone set. An unresolved V gene accounts for under half of the shortfall where checked; the remainder is of unknown origin. V, J and clone size derive from that table, while D and trimming were established from the DNA sequence. In this sample the table shows roughly 60,000 clones, 70% to 85% of which occur a single time. 3.5% of the sample is taken by the ten largest.

This clonotype originated in a man aged 55 to 70 with acute or convalescent COVID-19. This receptor chain uses TRBV6-5 and TRBJ1-4; 10 of the junction bases match TRBD1. Sample: peripheral blood. CDR3 loop: CASSYRDRGANEKLFF. The bases read TGTGCCAGCAGTTACAGGGACAGGGGAGCTAATGAAAAACTGTTTTTT.